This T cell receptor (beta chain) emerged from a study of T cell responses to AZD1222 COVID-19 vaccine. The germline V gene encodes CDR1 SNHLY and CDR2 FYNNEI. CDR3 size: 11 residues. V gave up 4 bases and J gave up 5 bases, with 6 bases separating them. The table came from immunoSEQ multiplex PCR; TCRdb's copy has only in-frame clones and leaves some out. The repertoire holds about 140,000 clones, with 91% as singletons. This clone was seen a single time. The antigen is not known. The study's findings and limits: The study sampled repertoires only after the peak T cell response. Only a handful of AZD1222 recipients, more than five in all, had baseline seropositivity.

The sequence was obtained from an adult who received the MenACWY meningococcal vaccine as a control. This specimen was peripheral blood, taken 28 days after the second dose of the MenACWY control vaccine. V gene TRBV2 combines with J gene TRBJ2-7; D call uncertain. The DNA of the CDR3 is TGTGCCAGCAGTGGATTCGACGAGCAGTACTTC. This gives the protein CASSGFDEQYF.